These 25 T cell receptor beta chains came from one sample sequenced in a study of blood T cell repertoires in COVID-19 (dated by TCRdb to about 2020). Libraries were built with the immunoSEQ multiplex PCR assay. TCRdb limited this immuneACCESS table to in-frame rearrangements with V and J called. A share of clones is missing; checked studies link under half to unresolved V genes, and the rest is unexplained. The sample yields 250,000 or so clones; around 86% were counted once. Around 2.4% of the sample goes to the ten largest clones. The material sequenced was PBMCs or T cells enriched from blood (not recorded which). The receptors originated from a woman aged 18-29 years who had recovered from COVID-19.

This sequence joins TRBV5-6 and TRBJ2-7; D may be TRBD1 (6 bases). Trimming took 3 bases from V and 2 from J, leaving 18 bases between them. The CDR3 covers 16 residues. CDR1 SGHDT and CDR2 YYEEEE come from the germline V gene. CDR3 protein: CASSYTPGHGTYEQYF. The CDR3 DNA follows: TGTGCCAGCAGCTATACTCCGGGACACGGGACCTACGAGCAGTACTTC.

The chain is built from TRBV7-3 and TRBJ1-6, with D perhaps matching TRBD1 (6 bases). The CDR3 extends over 14 amino acids. Germline V lookup: CDR1 SGHTA, CDR2 FQGTGA. Trimming took 3 bases from V and 4 from J, leaving 7 bases between them. Here the CDR3 reads CASSLQGYNSPLHF. CDR3 DNA: TGTGCCAGCAGCTTGCAGGGGTATAATTCACCCCTCCACTTT.

The CDR3 DNA sequence: TGTGCCATCAGTGAGGGGACAACAAAGGCCGGGGAGCTGTTTTTT. It specifies CAISEGTTKAGELFF. The chain links TRBV10-3 to TRBJ2-2, with D possibly being TRBD1 (6 bases). V was trimmed by 2 bases and J by 6 bases, leaving 13 bases between them. Germline CDR1 reads ENHRY; CDR2 reads SYGVKD. The CDR3 is 15 residues long.

The chain couples TRBV7-2 to TRBJ2-1, with D possibly matching TRBD2 (5 bases). Trimming removed 4 bases from V and 3 bases from J, with 13 bases in between. The V gene's germline CDR1 is SGHTA and CDR2 FQGNSA. The CDR3 sequence is 15 residues long. Here the CDR3 reads CASSSQRLRYNEQFF. Here the CDR3 DNA reads TGTGCCAGCAGCTCCCAGCGGTTACGCTACAATGAGCAGTTCTTC.

In DNA, the CDR3 is TGTGCCAGCAGCTTTACAGGGGGCACAGATACGCAGTATTTT. Translated, it gives CASSFTGGTDTQYF. The V gene is TRBV7-6, the J gene TRBJ2-3; 7 bases align to TRBD1. CDR3 length: 14 amino acids. Losses at the gene ends were 3 bases for V and 1 base for J; bases not matched to a gene: 1. Germline CDR1 SGHVS, CDR2 FNYEAQ. Together with reference TRBV7-6 and TRBJ2-3, the CDR3 gives the full variable domain: GAGVSQSPRYKVTKRGQDVALRCDPISGHVSLYWYRQALGQGPEFLTYFNYEAQQDKSGLPNDRFSAERPEGSISTLTIQRTEQRDSAMYRCASSFTGGTDTQYFGPGTRLTVL.

This sequence joins TRBV30 and TRBJ1-1; 8 nucleotides agree with TRBD1. This CDR3 comprises 14 residues. From germline, CDR1 is GTSNPN and CDR2 SVGIG (reference sequence). The junction had 8 bases not matched to a gene; V was cut back by 0 bases and J by 8 bases. The CDR3 DNA is TGTGCCTGGAGTGTATTTGGGGCAGGGGGCGAAGCTTTCTTT. This sequence encodes CAWSVFGAGGEAFF.

The chain carries TRBV7-2 and TRBJ2-3; 11 nucleotides align to TRBD2. After removal of 5 bases from V and 0 bases from J, the junction contained 7 bases not matched to a gene. Per germline, CDR1 SGHTA and CDR2 FQGNSA. The CDR3 is 17 amino acids. CDR3 coding DNA: TGTGCCAGCAGCCCGAGACCTAGCGGGGGGAGCACAGATACGCAGTATTTT. Its protein product is CASSPRPSGGSTDTQYF.

J is TRBJ2-7 and V is TRBV27, with 7 bases aligning to TRBD1. Trimming removed 7 bases from V and 9 bases from J; junction bases left unmatched: 18. The CDR3 runs 15 residues. CDR1 and CDR2 (germline): MNHEY, SMNVEV (reference sequence). The CDR3 reads CASIPPGTDSPPQYF. The CDR3 coding sequence is TGTGCCAGCATCCCCCCCGGGACAGATTCCCCCCCGCAGTACTTC.

The chain links TRBV4-1 to TRBJ2-3; weak D call: TRBD1 (5 bases). CDR1 and CDR2 (germline): MGHRA, YSYEKL. The CDR3 consists of 17 residues. V was cut by 1 base and J by 5 bases, with 19 bases left in between. In DNA, the CDR3 is TGCGCCAGCAGCCAAGTTGGGAAGGGGCGCTTTGGAGATACGCAGTATTTT. Protein product: CASSQVGKGRFGDTQYF.

The table lists this clone with a count of one. The V call is TRBV2, the J call TRBJ2-1; possibly TRBD2 for D (6 bases). V was clipped by 3 bases and J by 0 bases, with 6 bases between them. The germline CDR1 and CDR2 sequences are SNHLY and FYNNEI. The CDR3 length is 14 residues. CDR3 residues: CASSETSSYNEQFF. DNA of the CDR3: TGTGCCAGCAGTGAGACTAGCTCCTACAATGAGCAGTTCTTC.

This clone was detected only once. The rearrangement uses TRBV25-1 and TRBJ1-2; 7 nucleotides line up with TRBD1. The CDR3 is 17 residues long. The trim removed 5 bases at V and 0 bases at J, leaving 12 bases unmatched. Per the germline V gene, CDR1 is MGHDK and CDR2 is SYGVNS. Here the CDR3 DNA reads TGTGCCAGCAGTCCCCTCCCCGGACAGGTTCCTAACTATGGCTACACCTTC. Its protein is CASSPLPGQVPNYGYTF.

The rearrangement links TRBV28 to TRBJ2-1; 15 bases match TRBD2. Germline V gene sequence: CDR1 MDHEN, CDR2 SYDVKM. This CDR3 is 16 amino acids long. The V segment lost 6 bases and the J segment 4 bases; nucleotides outside the gene matches: 4. CDR3 in DNA: TGTGCCAGCAGAGGACTAGCGGGAGGGCCTTACAATGAGCAGTTCTTC. This translates into CASRGLAGGPYNEQFF.

The chain uses TRBV19 and TRBJ1-1; 10 positions agree with TRBD1. The CDR3 is 15 residues long. CDR1 is LNHDA and CDR2 is SQIVND in the germline V gene (reference sequence). Trimming cost V 4 bases and J 6 bases; bases outside gene matches: 8. CDR3 coding DNA: TGTGCCAGTAGTACGGTGACAGGGGGCGCCTCTGAAGCTTTCTTT. Its protein product is CASSTVTGGASEAFF.

This chain joins TRBV2 and TRBJ2-5; possible D gene TRBD1, 5 bases. This CDR3 is 13 amino acids long. Germline V gene lookup returns CDR1 SNHLY and CDR2 FYNNEI. Trimming pared 4 bases from V and 2 bases from J, leaving 8 bases between. The DNA for the CDR3 is TGTGCCAGCAGTGTTAGACAGCAAGAGACCCAGTACTTC. It yields the protein CASSVRQQETQYF.

The chain combines TRBV3-1 (or the pseudogene TRBV3-2) with TRBJ1-2; D remains unclear. V lost 5 bases, J lost 0 bases, and 4 bases lay in between. From germline, CDR1 is LGHDT and CDR2 YNNKEL (reference sequence). CDR3 length equals 12 residues. CDR3 amino acids: CASSNTNYGYTF. The CDR3 nucleotides read TGTGCCAGCAGCAATACTAACTATGGCTACACCTTC.

The V and J genes are TRBV29-1 and TRBJ2-5, with D possibly being TRBD2 (6 bases). CDR3 length: 14 amino acids. The germline CDR1 and CDR2 sequences are SQVTM and ANQGSEA. The V gene lost 1 base and the J gene lost 0 bases, with 9 bases spanning the gap. The chain's CDR3 is CSVEVAGYQETQYF. The DNA of the CDR3 is TGCAGCGTTGAAGTTGCGGGGTACCAAGAGACCCAGTACTTC.

The sample holds one count of this clone. The rearrangement joins TRBV2 to TRBJ1-2; no clear D gene. V was cut by 6 bases and J by 3 bases, with 11 bases left in between. The CDR3 consists of 13 residues. The germline gives CDR1 SNHLY, CDR2 FYNNEI. CDR3: CASRMQVHYGYTF. In DNA, the CDR3 is TGTGCCAGCAGGATGCAGGTACACTATGGCTACACCTTC.

This clone was seen at least ten times. This chain joins TRBV4-2 and TRBJ1-1; 7 positions agree with TRBD1. Trimming took 4 bases from V and 8 from J; bases not matched to a gene: 13. The CDR3 is 15 amino acids. Germline V gives CDR1 LGHNA, CDR2 YNFKEQ. The CDR3 protein is CASSPAGDRAQEAFF. In DNA form, the CDR3 reads TGTGCCAGCAGCCCAGCTGGTGACAGGGCCCAAGAAGCTTTCTTT.

Here the CDR3 DNA reads TGTGCCAGTAGTGGCTCAATGAACACTGAAGCTTTCTTT. This gives the protein CASSGSMNTEAFF. The chain has TRBV19 and TRBJ1-1; no clear D gene. The germline gives CDR1 LNHDA, CDR2 SQIVND (reference sequence). This CDR3 is built from 13 residues. V was trimmed by 5 bases and J by 0 bases, leaving 7 bases between them.

The chain links TRBV4-3 to TRBJ1-2; TRBD1 might be the D (6 bases). CDR1 LGHNA and CDR2 YSLEER come from the germline V gene. Trimming removed 0 bases at V and 5 bases at J, with 10 bases between. The CDR3 contains 14 residues. This chain's CDR3 is CASSQEDRLYGYTF. CDR3 DNA sequence: TGCGCCAGCAGCCAAGAGGACAGACTATATGGCTACACCTTC.

The chain combines TRBV10-3 with TRBJ1-1; D uncertain. The CDR3 runs to 14 residues. With 1 base removed from V and 8 bases from J, the gap between germline ends came to 14 bases. Germline V gives CDR1 ENHRY, CDR2 SYGVKD. DNA for the CDR3: TGTGCCATCAGTGAGTGGGAGGGTAAGACCGAAGCTTTCTTT. Translating gives CAISEWEGKTEAFF.

This clone occurred once. This chain links TRBV4-1 with TRBJ1-5; 7 nucleotides line up with TRBD1. The CDR3 sequence is 17 residues long. V shed 3 bases and J 2 bases; nucleotides not matched to a gene: 10. Germline CDR1 MGHRA, CDR2 YSYEKL. The CDR3 here is CASSQTLDRVRNQPQHF. The CDR3 DNA reads as TGCGCCAGCAGCCAGACGCTAGACAGGGTTCGCAATCAGCCCCAGCATTTT.

This sequence joins TRBV3-1 (or the pseudogene TRBV3-2) and TRBJ1-2; TRBD1 is a possible D gene (6 bases). This CDR3 has 14 residues. Germline V CDR1 and CDR2: LGHDT, YNNKEL (reference sequence). The V end was cut by 0 bases, the J end by 4 bases, with 9 bases between. The CDR3 bases are TGTGCCAGCAGCCAAGATAGGACAGCCTATGGCTACACCTTC. It translates to CASSQDRTAYGYTF.

The chain carries TRBV7-9 and TRBJ2-1, with D tentatively TRBD1 (6 bases). The germline CDR1 and CDR2 sequences are SEHNR and FQNEAQ (reference sequence). The CDR3 sequence is 17 residues long. Trimming took 1 base from V and 4 from J, leaving 17 bases between them. The CDR3 DNA is TGTGCCAGCAGCTTAGTAGGGAGTCAGGGGATATACAATGAGCAGTTCTTC. Translated: CASSLVGSQGIYNEQFF.

The chain links TRBV9 to TRBJ2-3, with D maybe TRBD2 (6 bases). Trimming left V 2 bases short and J 1 base short, with 14 bases between. There are 16 residues in the CDR3. CDR1 and CDR2 (germline): SGDLS, YYNGEE. CDR3 sequence: CASSVSAASGTDTQYF. The DNA for the CDR3 is TGTGCCAGCAGCGTTTCCGCGGCTAGCGGCACAGATACGCAGTATTTT.